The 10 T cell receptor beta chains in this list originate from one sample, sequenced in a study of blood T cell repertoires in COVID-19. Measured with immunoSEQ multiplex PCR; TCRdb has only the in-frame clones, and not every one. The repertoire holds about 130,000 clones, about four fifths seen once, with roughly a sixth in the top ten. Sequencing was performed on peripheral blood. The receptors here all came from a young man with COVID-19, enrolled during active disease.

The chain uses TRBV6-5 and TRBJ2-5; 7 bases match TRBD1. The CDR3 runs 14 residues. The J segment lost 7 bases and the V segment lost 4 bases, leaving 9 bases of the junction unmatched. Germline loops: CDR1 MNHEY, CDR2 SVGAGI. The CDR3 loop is CASSLRQGGRTQYF. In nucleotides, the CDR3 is TGTGCCAGCAGTTTACGACAGGGTGGGAGGACCCAGTACTTC.

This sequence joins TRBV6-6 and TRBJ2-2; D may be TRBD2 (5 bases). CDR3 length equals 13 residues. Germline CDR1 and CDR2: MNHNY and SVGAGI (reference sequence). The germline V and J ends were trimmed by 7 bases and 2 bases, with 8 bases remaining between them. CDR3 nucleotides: TGTGCCAGCACGCTAGCAAACACCGGGGAGCTGTTTTTT. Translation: CASTLANTGELFF.

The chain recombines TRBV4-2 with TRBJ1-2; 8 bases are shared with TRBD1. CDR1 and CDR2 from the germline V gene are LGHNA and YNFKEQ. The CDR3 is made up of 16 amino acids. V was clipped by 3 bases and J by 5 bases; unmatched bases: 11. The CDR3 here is CASSQPDRGHRYGYTF. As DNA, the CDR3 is TGTGCCAGCAGCCAGCCTGACAGGGGACATCGATATGGCTACACCTTC.

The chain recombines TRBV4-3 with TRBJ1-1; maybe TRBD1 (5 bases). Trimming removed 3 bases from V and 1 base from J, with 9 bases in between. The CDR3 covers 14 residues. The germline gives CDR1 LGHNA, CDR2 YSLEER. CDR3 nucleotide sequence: TGCGCCAGCAGCCACGGGACTTCGAACACTGAAGCTTTCTTT. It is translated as CASSHGTSNTEAFF.

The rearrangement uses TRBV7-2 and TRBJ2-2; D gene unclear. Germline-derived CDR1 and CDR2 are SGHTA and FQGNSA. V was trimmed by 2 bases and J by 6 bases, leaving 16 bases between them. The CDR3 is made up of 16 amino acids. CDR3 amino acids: CASSLSLYSRPGELFF. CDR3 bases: TGTGCCAGCAGCTTATCGCTGTACTCCCGTCCCGGGGAGCTGTTTTTT.

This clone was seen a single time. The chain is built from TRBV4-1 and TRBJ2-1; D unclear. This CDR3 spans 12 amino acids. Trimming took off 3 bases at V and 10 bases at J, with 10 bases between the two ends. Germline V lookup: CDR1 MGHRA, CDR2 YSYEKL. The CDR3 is CASSHVGYEQFF. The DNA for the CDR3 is TGCGCCAGCAGCCATGTGGGCTACGAGCAGTTCTTC.

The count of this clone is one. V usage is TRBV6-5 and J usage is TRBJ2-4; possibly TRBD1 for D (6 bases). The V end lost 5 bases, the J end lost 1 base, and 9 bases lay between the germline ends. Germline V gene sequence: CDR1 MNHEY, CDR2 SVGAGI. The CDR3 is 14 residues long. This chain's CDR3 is CASSRDRAKNIQYF. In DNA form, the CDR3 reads TGTGCCAGCAGTCGCGACAGGGCCAAAAACATTCAGTACTTC.

CDR3 sequence reads: CASSSPTGQTQETQYF. Here the CDR3 DNA reads TGTGCCAGCAGCTCCCCGACAGGGCAAACCCAAGAGACCCAGTACTTC. The rearrangement uses TRBV7-2 and TRBJ2-5; the match to TRBD1 covers 7 bases. The CDR3 has 16 amino acids. CDR1 and CDR2 from the germline V gene are SGHTA and FQGNSA. With 4 bases clipped from V and 1 base from J, the junction kept 9 bases outside the gene matches.

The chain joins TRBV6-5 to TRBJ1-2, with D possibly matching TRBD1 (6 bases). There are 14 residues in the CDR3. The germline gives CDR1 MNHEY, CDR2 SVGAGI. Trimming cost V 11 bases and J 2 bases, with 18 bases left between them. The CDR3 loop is CAVGGARLNYGYTF. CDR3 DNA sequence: TGTGCCGTGGGGGGGGCGCGTTTAAACTATGGCTACACCTTC.

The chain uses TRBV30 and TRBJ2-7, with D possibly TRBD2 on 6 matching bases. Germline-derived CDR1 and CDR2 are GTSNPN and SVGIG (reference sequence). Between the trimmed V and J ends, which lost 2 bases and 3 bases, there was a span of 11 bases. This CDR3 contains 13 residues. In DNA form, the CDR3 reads TGTGCCTGGAGTAAGGCGGACTACTACGAGCAGTACTTC. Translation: CAWSKADYYEQYF.